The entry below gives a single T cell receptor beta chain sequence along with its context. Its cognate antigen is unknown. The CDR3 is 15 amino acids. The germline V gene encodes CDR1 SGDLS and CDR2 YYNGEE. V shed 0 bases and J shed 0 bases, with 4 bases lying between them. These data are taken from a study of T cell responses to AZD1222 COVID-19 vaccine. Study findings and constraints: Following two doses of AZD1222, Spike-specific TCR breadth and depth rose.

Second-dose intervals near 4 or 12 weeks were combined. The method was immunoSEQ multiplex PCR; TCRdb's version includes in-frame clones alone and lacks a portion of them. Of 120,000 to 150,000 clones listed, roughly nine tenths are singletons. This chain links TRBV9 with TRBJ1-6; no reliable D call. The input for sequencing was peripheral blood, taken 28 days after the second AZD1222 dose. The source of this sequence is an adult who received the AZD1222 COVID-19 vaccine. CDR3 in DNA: TGTGCCAGCAGCGTAGGAAGCTCCTATAATTCACCCCTCCACTTT. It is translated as CASSVGSSYNSPLHF. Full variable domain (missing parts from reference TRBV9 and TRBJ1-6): DSGVTQTPKHLITATGQRVTLRCSPRSGDLSVYWYQQSLDQGLQFLIQYYNGEERAKGNILERFSAQQFPDLHSELNLSSLELGDSALYFCASSVGSSYNSPLHFGNGTRLTVT.